This T cell receptor beta chain appears in the sequencing data of a study of OX40 agonist ivuxolimab in advanced cancers. V was pared by 3 bases and J by 7 bases, with 7 bases between. The germline gives CDR1 SGHVS, CDR2 FQNEAQ. This CDR3 region has 12 residues. The protocol was immunoSEQ multiplex PCR, while the TCRdb copy is restricted to in-frame clones and leaves out a portion. Of approximately 44,000 clones listed, about 80% are singletons. The chain is built from TRBV7-8 and TRBJ2-1; a weak D match, TRBD2 (6 bases). The clonotype comes from an adult with an advanced solid tumor such as melanoma, head and neck, liver or kidney cancer. The sequences come from CD4+ or CD8+ T cells sorted from blood, collected in a trial of the OX40 agonist ivuxolimab. CDR3 sequence: CASSFRENEQFF. In DNA form, the CDR3 reads TGTGCCAGCAGCTTCCGGGAGAATGAGCAGTTCTTC.